This T cell receptor (beta chain) was captured in a study of T cells in Graves' hyperthyroidism and ophthalmopathy (dated by TCRdb to between 2018 and 2021). The study in broad terms: Peripheral blood was sampled at the time of initial diagnosis, prior to any treatment. The paper reports TCR Vbeta CDR3 sequencing of approximately 140 peripheral blood samples: under 45 ophthalmopathy, fewer than 80 hyperthyroidism and around 17 progressor patients. The 75 to 100 discovery patients were randomly split 7:3 into training and test sets. After sampling, hyperthyroidism patients received methimazole starting at 30 mg daily, and ophthalmopathy patients received high-dose intravenous methylprednisolone. A discovery cohort of roughly 100 patients, roughly 45 with Graves' ophthalmopathy and 57 with stable Graves' hyperthyroidism, was used to find distinguishing TCR V-J signatures. In several Graves' hyperthyroidism patients, the study also compared T-cell repertoires from thyroid tissue with T-cell repertoires from blood. Whether ophthalmopathy could be predicted prospectively was tested in an independent validation cohort made up of under 20 hyperthyroidism patients plus 17 patients who later progressed to ophthalmopathy. The investigation overall reported the following: In validation, the model predicted progression to ophthalmopathy a median of about 6.5 months before onset, with about 70% sensitivity and 72.22% specificity. Most expanded thyroid clonotypes (frequency above 0.001) were also detected in blood, suggesting blood repertoires may reflect thyroid immune responses. A 13 V-J signature model separated ophthalmopathy from stable hyperthyroidism, with roughly 88% sensitivity and just under 84% specificity in cross-validation and 80%/75% in testing. No statistical method was used to set the sample size in advance, and investigators knew the group allocation.

Graves' hyperthyroidism was defined as stable when no progression to ophthalmopathy occurred over 18 months of follow-up. The hyperthyroidism patients were between 18 and 65 years old and newly diagnosed, with a disease duration of less than 2 months. Exclusion was applied to patients with uncontrolled infections, other autoimmune diseases, pregnancy or lactation. Diagnoses relied on clinical symptoms, serum thyroxine and TRAb, thyroid ultrasound and orbital computed tomography. PBMCs were isolated from about 10 ml of fresh peripheral blood by Ficoll-Paque density gradient centrifugation. Total RNA was extracted using Trizol reagent, and RNA quality was assessed on an Agilent 2100 Bioanalyzer. TCR beta CDR3 regions were amplified from RNA transcripts. A first-round RT-PCR of the TCR CDR3 used the HTBI primer set with the Qiagen OneStep RT-PCR kit. A second multiplex PCR round built the libraries, followed by size selection and purification. Paired-end sequencing of the libraries was performed with 100 bp reads on an Illumina HiSeq2000. The published analysis was carried out like this. SOAPnuke was used to process the raw data, removing reads that contained adapters or uncalled bases, had a mean Phred below 15, or lacked an exact match to the constant primer or identifier. COPE v1.2.5 was used to merge the high-quality paired reads, and each unique nucleotide sequence was defined as a clonotype. MiTCR v1.1 was used to align the clonotypes against IMGT TRBV, TRBD and TRBJ reference segments. Only V-J combinations with frequency above 0.0001, covering about 99% of repertoires, were analysed. A TCS score was defined as the ratio of F50 (clonal expansion) to E x V (chaos), with BLOSUM62-based TCRdist applied between CDR3 peptides within each V-J. Welch's t-statistics and random forest reduced 500 to 550 V-J features to 13, which were used in a naive Bayes classifier (R e1071). The public reads were reanalyzed by TCRdb: fastp trimming at Q25, MiXCR alignment, in-frame beta chains only. Each CDR3 protein gets just one entry, which takes the most common genes and DNA from the rows behind it. TCRdb's processing, not the authors' own work, is the source of the V and J calls. In this sample the table shows under 300,000 distinct CDR3 sequences, roughly 15% of which occur a single time. The ten largest clones capture approximately 7.9% of the sample.

This clonotype was observed at least ten times. No antigen is known for it. The sample holds no much larger clone one base away, and base qualities are not on file. CDR1 and CDR2 are read off the germline V gene as SGDLS and YYNGEE. V is cut back by 0 bases and J by 3 bases, with 2 bases in the junction unmatched. The CDR3 runs 15 amino acids, cysteine and phenylalanine included. Only CDR3 DNA remains: 45 bases, in frame from the first base. Recombination joined TRBV9 with TRBJ1-4, and 7 bases in between align with TRBD1. The TCR originated in a woman aged 40 to 55 with Graves' hyperthyroidism. Material: blood. Read as DNA, the sequence is TGTGCCAGCAGCGTAGCCGGGACAGCTAATGAAAAACTGTTTTTT. Protein translation: CASSVAGTANEKLFF.